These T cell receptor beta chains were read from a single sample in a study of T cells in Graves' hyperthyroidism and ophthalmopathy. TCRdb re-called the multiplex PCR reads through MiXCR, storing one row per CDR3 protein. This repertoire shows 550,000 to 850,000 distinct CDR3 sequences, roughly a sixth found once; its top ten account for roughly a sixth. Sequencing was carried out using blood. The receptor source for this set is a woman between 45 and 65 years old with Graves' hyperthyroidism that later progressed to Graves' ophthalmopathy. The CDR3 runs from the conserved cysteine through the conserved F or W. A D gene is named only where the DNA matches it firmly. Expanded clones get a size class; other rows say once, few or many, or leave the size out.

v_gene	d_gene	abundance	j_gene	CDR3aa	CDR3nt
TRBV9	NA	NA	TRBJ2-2	CASSALPGSLFF	TGTGCCAGCAGCGCCCTACCGGGTTCGCTGTTTTTT
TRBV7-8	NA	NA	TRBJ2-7	CASSTEGGWSSYEQYF	TGTGCCAGCAGCACCGAAGGCGGGTGGAGCTCCTACGAGCAGTACTTC
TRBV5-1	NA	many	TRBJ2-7	CASSSRTEPYEQYF	TGCGCCAGCAGCAGTAGGACGGAACCCTACGAGCAGTACTTC
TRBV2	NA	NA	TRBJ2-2	CASSEGRTAPGELFF	TGTGCCAGCAGTGAGGGAAGGACAGCCCCCGGGGAGCTGTTTTTT
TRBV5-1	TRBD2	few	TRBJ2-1	CASSLGPAGGPWNEQFF	TGCGCCAGCAGCTTGGGGCCCGCGGGGGGGCCGTGGAATGAGCAGTTCTTC
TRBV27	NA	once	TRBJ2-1	CASSARGSEQFF	TGTGCCAGCAGTGCCAGGGGAAGTGAGCAGTTCTTC
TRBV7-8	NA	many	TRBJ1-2	CASSLGARDYGYTF	TGTGCCAGCAGCTTAGGGGCCAGGGATTATGGCTACACCTTC
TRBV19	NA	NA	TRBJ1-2	CASTDLDYGYTF	TGTGCCAGCACAGACCTGGACTATGGCTACACCTTC
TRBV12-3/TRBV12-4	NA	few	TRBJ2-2	CASVSMNTGELFF	TGTGCCAGCGTCAGCATGAACACCGGGGAGCTGTTTTTT
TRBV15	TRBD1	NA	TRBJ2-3	CATSESTGGGTDTQYF	TGTGCCACCAGCGAATCGACAGGGGGGGGCACAGATACGCAGTATTTT
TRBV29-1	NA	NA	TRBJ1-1	CSIQQGFTEAFF	TGCAGCATACAACAGGGTTTCACTGAAGCTTTCTTT
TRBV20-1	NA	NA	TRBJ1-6	CSAAPPGGAKNSPLHF	TGCAGTGCTGCCCCCCCGGGGGGGGCGAAAAATTCACCCCTCCACTTT
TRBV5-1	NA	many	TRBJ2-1	CASVQGGPGNEQFF	TGCGCCAGCGTCCAGGGGGGGCCGGGCAATGAGCAGTTCTTC
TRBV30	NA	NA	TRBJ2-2	CASSSQAGTGELFF	TGTGCCAGTAGTTCCCAGGCCGGCACCGGGGAGCTGTTTTTT
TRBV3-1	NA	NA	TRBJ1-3	CASSQGPGSGNTIYF	TGTGCCAGCAGCCAGGGTCCCGGCTCTGGAAACACCATATATTTT
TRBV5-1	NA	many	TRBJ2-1	CASSLDGGLNEQFF	TGCGCCAGCAGCTTGGACGGGGGCTTGAATGAGCAGTTCTTC
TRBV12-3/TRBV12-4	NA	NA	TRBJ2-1	CASSSRTASSSSYNEQFF	TGTGCCAGCAGTTCACGAACGGCTAGCTCGAGCTCCTACAATGAGCAGTTCTTT
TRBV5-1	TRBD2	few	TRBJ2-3	CASSQTSGSGADTQYF	TGCGCCAGCAGCCAGACTAGCGGGTCGGGGGCAGATACGCAGTATTTT
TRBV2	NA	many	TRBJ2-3	CANYTDTQYF	TGTGCCAACTACACAGATACGCAGTATTTT
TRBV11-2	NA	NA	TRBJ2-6	CASSERGAGPNVLTF	TGTGCCAGCAGCGAACGGGGGGCTGGGCCCAACGTCCTGACTTTC
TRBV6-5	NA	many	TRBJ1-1	CASSYSTEAFF	TGTGCCAGCAGTTACTCAACTGAAGCTTTCTTT
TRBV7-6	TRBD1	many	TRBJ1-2	CASSSQTGANYGYTF	TGTGCCAGCAGCTCCCAGACAGGGGCAAACTATGGCTACACCTTC
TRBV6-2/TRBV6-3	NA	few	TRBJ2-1	CASRKEGSYNEQFF	TGTGCCAGCAGAAAGGAGGGGTCCTACAATGAGCAGTTCTTC
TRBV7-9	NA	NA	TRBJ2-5	CASTLQSSDLETQYF	TGTGCCAGCACCCTTCAGTCCAGCGATCTAGAGACCCAGTACTTC
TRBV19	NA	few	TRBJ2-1	CASSLSSFSYNEQFF	TGTGCCAGTAGTCTTAGCAGTTTCTCCTACAATGAGCAGTTCTTC
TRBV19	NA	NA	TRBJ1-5	CASQGGSNQPQHF	TGTGCCAGTCAAGGGGGTAGCAATCAGCCCCAGCATTTT
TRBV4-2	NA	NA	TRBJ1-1	CASSQDRGAVNTEAFF	TGTGCCAGCAGCCAAGATCGCGGTGCGGTGAACACTGAAGCTTTCTTT
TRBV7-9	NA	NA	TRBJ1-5	CASSLAYQPQHF	TGTGCCAGCAGCTTAGCCTATCAGCCCCAGCATTTT
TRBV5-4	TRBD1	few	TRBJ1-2	CASSDGQVSYGYTF	TGTGCCAGCAGCGACGGACAGGTCAGCTATGGCTACACCTTC
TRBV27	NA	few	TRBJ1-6	CASSLLLSVAGNSPLHF	TGTGCCAGCAGTTTATTATTATCGGTGGCGGGAAATTCACCCCTCCACTTT
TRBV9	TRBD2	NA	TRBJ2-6	CASSEGLAGTSGANVLTF	TGTGCCAGCAGCGAGGGACTAGCGGGTACTTCTGGGGCCAACGTCCTGACTTTC
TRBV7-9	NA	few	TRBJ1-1	CASTVTVNTEAFF	TGTGCCAGTACTGTGACAGTGAACACTGAAGCTTTCTTT
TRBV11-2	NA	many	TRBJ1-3	CASSLPYSGNTIYF	TGTGCCAGCAGCTTACCTTACTCTGGAAACACCATATATTTT
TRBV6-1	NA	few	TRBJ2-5	CASSEGAGSQETQYF	TGTGCCAGCAGTGAAGGAGCCGGATCACAAGAGACCCAGTACTTC
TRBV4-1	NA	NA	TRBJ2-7	CASSQGRVSREQYF	TGCGCCAGCAGCCAAGGCAGGGTATCTAGGGAGCAGTACTTC
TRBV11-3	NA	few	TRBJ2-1	CASSLGVGNNEQFF	TGTGCCAGCAGCTTAGGGGTGGGAAACAATGAGCAGTTCTTC
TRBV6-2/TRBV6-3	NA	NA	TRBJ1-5	CASSPGRPYQPQHF	TGTGCCAGCAGCCCCGGGAGGCCATATCAGCCCCAGCATTTT
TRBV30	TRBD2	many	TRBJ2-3	CAWNGLALSTDTQYF	TGTGCCTGGAACGGACTAGCGCTTAGCACAGATACGCAGTATTTT
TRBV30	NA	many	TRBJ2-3	CAWTRDSDTQYF	TGTGCCTGGACCCGGGACTCAGATACGCAGTATTTT
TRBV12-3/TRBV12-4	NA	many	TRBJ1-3	CASSSRAGEGNTIYF	TGTGCCAGCAGTTCCAGGGCCGGGGAAGGTAACACCATATATTTT
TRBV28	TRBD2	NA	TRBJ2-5	CASSLFLSGEETQYF	TGTGCCAGCAGTTTATTCCTTAGCGGGGAAGAGACCCAGTACTTC
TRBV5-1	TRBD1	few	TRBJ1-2	CASSLLPRQGDYTF	TGCGCCAGCAGCTTGCTACCCCGGCAGGGGGATTACACCTTC
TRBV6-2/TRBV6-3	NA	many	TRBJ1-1	CASSYLENTEAFF	TGTGCCAGCAGTTACTTGGAGAACACTGAAGCTTTCTTT
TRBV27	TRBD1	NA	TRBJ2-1	CASSGRGPRDEQFF	TGTGCCAGCAGTGGAAGGGGGCCGCGGGATGAGCAGTTCTTC
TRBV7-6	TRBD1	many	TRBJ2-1	CASSLQGYEQFF	TGCGCCAGCAGCTTACAGGGGTATGAGCAGTTCTTC
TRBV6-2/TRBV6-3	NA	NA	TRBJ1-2	CASSSRQSTRGYTF	TGTGCCAGCAGTTCGCGACAGTCTACCCGTGGCTACACCTTC
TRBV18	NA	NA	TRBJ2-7	CASSPPGNTYEQYF	TGTGCCAGCTCACCACCGGGGAACACCTACGAGCAGTACTTC
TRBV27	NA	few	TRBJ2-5	CASRGYAGSPWTQYF	TGTGCCAGCAGGGGATATGCAGGCTCTCCATGGACCCAGTACTTC
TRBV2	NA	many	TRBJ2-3	CASTITDTQYF	TGTGCCAGCACTATCACAGATACGCAGTATTTT
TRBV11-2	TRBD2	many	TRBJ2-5	CASSYGTRQETQYF	TGTGCCAGCAGCTACGGGACTAGACAAGAGACCCAGTACTTC
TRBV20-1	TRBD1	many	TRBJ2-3	CSAPGQSSTDTQYF	TGCAGTGCGCCGGGACAGTCAAGCACAGATACGCAGTATTTT
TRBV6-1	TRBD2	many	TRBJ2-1	CASSEVAGVNNEQFF	TGTGCCAGCAGTGAGGTAGCGGGGGTCAACAATGAGCAGTTCTTC
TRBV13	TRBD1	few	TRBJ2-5	CASSLADRGLETQYF	TGTGCCAGCAGCTTGGCGGACAGGGGGCTGGAGACCCAGTACTTC
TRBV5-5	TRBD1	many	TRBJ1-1	CASSGTGGGTEAFF	TGTGCCAGCAGCGGGACAGGGGGCGGCACTGAAGCTTTCTTT
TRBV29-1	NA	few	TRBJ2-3	CSVEVVGEPTQYF	TGCAGCGTTGAAGTAGTCGGGGAACCTACGCAGTATTTT